These T cell receptor beta chains were read from a single sample in a study of T-cell memory formation after mild COVID-19. TCRdb re-analysed the 5' RACE reads in MiXCR, keeping a single row per CDR3 protein. The sample contains 120,000 to 150,000 distinct CDR3 sequences, about 6.1% of which appear only once. The specimen was PBMCs or a T cell subset sorted from them (not recorded which). These receptors all stem from an adult woman who had mild COVID-19 (a few samples of this study predate the infection). Cell type and time point are not known. CDR3s include the opening cysteine and the closing phenylalanine or tryptophan. Each record gives: D gene, V gene, J gene, clone size, CDR3 protein, CDR3 DNA. A D gene is named only where the DNA matches it firmly. Clone size is stated in some rows and not others, as once, few, many or a class when expanded.

>TRBD2|TRBV4-2|TRBJ2-3|few
CASSQEGGRATDTQYF
TGTGCCAGCAGCCAAGAGGGGGGGAGGGCCACAGATACGCAGTATTTT
>TRBD1|TRBV7-8|TRBJ2-7|many
CASSLGGTASYEQYF
TGTGCCAGCAGCTTAGGGGGGACAGCCTCCTACGAGCAGTACTTC
>.|TRBV4-2|TRBJ2-1|many
CASSQDRNEQFF
TGTGCCAGCAGCCAAGATCGGAATGAGCAGTTCTTC
>.|TRBV5-1|TRBJ2-2|many
CASSLQPETGELFF
TGCGCCAGCAGCTTACAACCTGAAACCGGGGAGCTGTTTTTT
>TRBD1|TRBV3-1|TRBJ1-2|few
CASSQRGDSRDGYTF
TGTGCCAGCAGCCAAAGGGGGGACAGTCGTGATGGCTACACCTTC
>.|TRBV14|TRBJ2-7|.
CASSQGGSGTHEQYF
TGTGCCAGCAGCCAAGGGGGTTCGGGGACCCACGAGCAGTACTTC
>.|TRBV5-1|TRBJ2-5|few
CASQGGRGIWRPQETQYF
TGCGCCAGCCAAGGTGGCAGGGGAATCTGGCGGCCCCAAGAGACCCAGTACTTC
>.|TRBV10-3|TRBJ1-2|few
CAISDGNYGYTF
TGTGCCATCAGTGACGGCAACTATGGCTACACCTTC
>TRBD1|TRBV19|TRBJ1-5|.
CASSRGEGAGNQPQHF
TGTGCCAGTAGTAGGGGGGAGGGGGCTGGCAATCAGCCCCAGCATTTT
>TRBD1|TRBV5-5|TRBJ2-7|.
CASSLVSGLFDRGKTYEQYF
TGTGCCAGCAGCTTGGTTTCCGGTCTTTTCGACAGGGGTAAGACCTACGAGCAGTACTTC
>TRBD2|TRBV2|TRBJ2-3|few
CASSGSLAASLTDTQYF
TGTGCCAGCAGCGGATCACTAGCGGCTAGTCTCACAGATACGCAGTATTTT
>TRBD1|TRBV6-5|TRBJ1-1|few
CASSSPDRVGEAFF
TGTGCCAGCAGTTCCCCGGACAGGGTTGGGGAAGCTTTCTTT
>TRBD1|TRBV27|TRBJ2-7|.
CASSVPLRGTGYSYEQYF
TGTGCCAGCAGTGTACCCCTCCGTGGGACAGGGTACTCCTACGAGCAGTACTTC
>.|TRBV12-3/TRBV12-4|TRBJ2-3|many
CASRTTDTQYF
TGTGCCAGCAGAACCACAGATACGCAGTATTTT
>.|TRBV5-1|TRBJ2-2|.
CASRGSETGELFF
TGCGCCAGCAGGGGTAGCGAGACCGGGGAGCTGTTTTTT
>TRBD2|TRBV3-1|TRBJ2-2|few
CASSQDSYEGGGAAGELFF
TGTGCCAGCAGCCAAGATTCCTATGAAGGCGGGGGGGCCGCCGGGGAGCTGTTTTTT
>TRBD1|TRBV12-3/TRBV12-4|TRBJ1-1|few
CASSSGRGLGNTEAFF
TGTGCCAGCAGTTCGGGCAGGGGGCTGGGGAACACTGAAGCTTTCTTT
>TRBD1|TRBV3-1|TRBJ2-1|.
CASSQHYNRDRVVQFF
TGTGCCAGCAGCCAACATTATAACCGGGACAGGGTTGTTCAGTTCTTC
>.|TRBV7-8|TRBJ2-3|.
CASSLWTVSTDTQYF
TGTGCCAGCAGCTTATGGACAGTCAGCACAGATACGCAGTATTTT
>TRBD1|TRBV12-3/TRBV12-4|TRBJ2-3|few
CASSGTGDTQYF
TGTGCCAGCAGCGGGACAGGAGATACGCAGTATTTT
>.|TRBV5-5|TRBJ1-5|few
CASSLAGISNQPQHF
TGTGCCAGCAGCTTGGCAGGGATAAGCAATCAGCCCCAGCATTTT
>.|TRBV2|TRBJ1-1|few
CASSLAQENTEAFF
TGTGCCAGCAGTCTCGCGCAGGAGAACACTGAAGCTTTCTTT
>.|TRBV5-1|TRBJ1-1|many
CASSSPVGNTEAFF
TGCGCCAGCAGCTCCCCGGTGGGGAACACTGAAGCTTTCTTT
>TRBD2|TRBV5-1|TRBJ2-5|many
CASSLGTSEKETQYF
TGCGCCAGCAGCTTGGGGACTAGCGAGAAAGAGACCCAGTACTTC
>TRBD2|TRBV5-1|TRBJ2-7|.
CASSLAGGTGEQYF
TGCGCCAGCAGCTTGGCCGGGGGGACGGGGGAGCAGTACTTC
>TRBD1|TRBV7-9|TRBJ1-1|.
CASSQRGTGVILNTEAFF
TGTGCCAGCAGCCAGAGAGGGACAGGCGTAATTTTGAACACTGAAGCTTTCTTT
>.|TRBV24-1|TRBJ2-3|.
CATSLGSLRADTQYF
TGTGCCACCAGCCTCGGGTCCCTTCGAGCAGATACGCAGTATTTT
>.|TRBV7-2|TRBJ2-5|.
CASSINAGGETQYF
TGTGCCAGCAGCATCAATGCGGGTGGGGAGACCCAGTACTTC
>TRBD1|TRBV7-6|TRBJ1-2|.
CASSLGLGTGAGYTF
TGTGCCAGCAGCTTAGGGCTCGGGACAGGGGCTGGCTACACCTTC
>.|TRBV6-2/TRBV6-3|TRBJ2-7|few
CASSFGTGNYF
.
>.|TRBV3-1|TRBJ1-2|many
CASSQESVGYTF
TGTGCCAGCAGCCAAGAGAGCGTCGGCTACACCTTC
>.|TRBV2|TRBJ1-2|few
CARRAANYGYTF
TGTGCCCGGCGGGCAGCTAACTATGGCTACACCTTC
>TRBD1|TRBV7-2|TRBJ1-2|few
CASSSDRGTMGYTF
TGTGCCAGCAGTTCGGACAGGGGAACTATGGGCTACACCTTC
>TRBD1|TRBV29-1|TRBJ2-7|many
CSAKDRGGYEQYF
TGCAGCGCCAAGGACAGGGGAGGCTACGAGCAGTACTTC
>TRBD2|TRBV5-6|TRBJ2-7|many
CATKGGSQADYEQYF
TGTGCCACTAAAGGCGGGAGCCAGGCTGACTACGAGCAGTACTTC
>.|TRBV5-1|TRBJ1-1|.
CASSLGSMLTEAFF
TGCGCCAGCAGCTTGGGGTCTATGTTGACTGAAGCTTTCTTT